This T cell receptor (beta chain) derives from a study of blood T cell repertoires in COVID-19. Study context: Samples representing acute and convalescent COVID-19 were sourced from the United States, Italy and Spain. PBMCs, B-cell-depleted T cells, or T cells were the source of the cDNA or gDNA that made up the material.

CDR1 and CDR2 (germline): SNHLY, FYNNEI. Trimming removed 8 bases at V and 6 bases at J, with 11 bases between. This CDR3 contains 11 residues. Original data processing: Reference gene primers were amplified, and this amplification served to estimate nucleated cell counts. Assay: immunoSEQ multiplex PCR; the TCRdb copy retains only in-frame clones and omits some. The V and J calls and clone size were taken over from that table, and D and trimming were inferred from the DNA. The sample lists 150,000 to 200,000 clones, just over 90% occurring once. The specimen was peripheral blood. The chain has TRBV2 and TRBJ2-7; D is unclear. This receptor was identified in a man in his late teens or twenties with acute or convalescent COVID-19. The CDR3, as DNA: TGTGCCAGCTTTATCAGTGGCGAGCAGTACTTC. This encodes CASFISGEQYF.